Following are 27 T cell receptor beta chains from one sample sequenced in a study of blood T cell repertoires in COVID-19. TCRdb's copy holds only in-frame clones and misses some; the assay was immunoSEQ multiplex PCR. The sample holds about 55,000 clones, less than 85% seen once. Specimen: peripheral blood. The receptors come from a woman aged 70 to 79 with acute or convalescent COVID-19.

CDR3 sequence (DNA): TGCGCCAGCAGCTTGCAGGGGTATAACACTGAAGCTTTCTTT. It specifies CASSLQGYNTEAFF. This chain connects TRBV5-1 to TRBJ1-1; maybe TRBD1 (6 bases). This CDR3 region has 14 residues. The germline CDR1 and CDR2 sequences are SGHRS and YFSETQ. V dropped 1 base and J dropped 2 bases, with 9 bases sitting between them.

As concerns this clone: Other DNA variants within this sample encode the same CDR3. V and J are TRBV18 and TRBJ2-5; D not certain. The CDR3 spans 11 residues. V lost 6 bases, J lost 3 bases, and 5 bases lay in between. In germline, CDR1 is KGHSH, CDR2 LQKENI. The CDR3 bases are TGTGCCAGCTCCCCTGAAGAGACCCAGTACTTC. Protein: CASSPEETQYF.

The gene calls are TRBV9 and TRBJ2-7; TRBD1 agrees at 8 bases. After removal of 3 bases from V and 3 bases from J, the junction contained 8 bases not matched to a gene. CDR1 and CDR2 (germline): SGDLS, YYNGEE. The CDR3 consists of 15 residues. DNA for the CDR3: TGTGCCAGCAGCGCCGGCGGACAGGGAGACTACGAGCAGTACTTC. Its translation is CASSAGGQGDYEQYF.

The rearrangement uses TRBV12-3 or TRBV12-4 and TRBJ1-1, with 7 bases matching TRBD1. The CDR3 spans 12 residues. Trimming removed 8 bases from V and 5 bases from J; junction bases left unmatched: 5. CDR3 DNA sequence: TGTGCCAGCCGACAGGGAGGTACTGAAGCTTTCTTT. Protein: CASRQGGTEAFF.

The chain has TRBV6-4 and TRBJ2-3, with 8 bases identical to TRBD2. Looked up from germline, CDR1 is MRHNA and CDR2 is SNTAGT. This CDR3 region has 14 residues. Losses at the gene ends were 3 bases for V and 1 base for J; bases not matched to a gene: 0. The CDR3 region has the DNA TGTGCCAGCAGTGAAGCGGGGGGCACAGATACGCAGTATTTT. Amino acids: CASSEAGGTDTQYF.

The chain is built from TRBV12-5 and TRBJ2-5, with 8 bases identical to TRBD1. CDR3 size: 14 residues. J was trimmed by 1 base and V by 5 bases; bases with no gene match: 3. Germline assignment: CDR1 LGHNT and CDR2 FRNRAP. The CDR3 DNA reads as TGTGCTAGTGGTGCTGGACAGGGCCAAGAGACCCAGTACTTC. Translating it yields CASGAGQGQETQYF. The full variable domain, its missing parts supplied by reference TRBV12-5 and TRBJ2-5, is DARVTQTPRHKVTEMGQEVTMRCQPILGHNTVFWYRQTMMQGLELLAYFRNRAPLDDSGMPKDRFSAEMPDATLATLKIQPSEPRDSAVYFCASGAGQGQETQYFGPGTRLLVL.

V is TRBV5-1 and J is TRBJ2-2, with 7 bases lining up with TRBD1. The CDR3 is made up of 17 amino acids. The junction had 14 bases not matched to a gene; V was cut back by 4 bases and J by 5 bases. Germline lookup yields CDR1 SGHRS and CDR2 YFSETQ. CDR3 region: CASSLFRGAGGTGELFF. CDR3 nucleotides: TGCGCCAGCAGCCTTTTTCGTGGGGCAGGGGGTACCGGGGAGCTGTTTTTT.

The chain carries TRBV2 and TRBJ2-1; 10 nucleotides match TRBD2. This CDR3 contains 16 residues. Trimming at V came to 7 bases and at J to 4 bases, leaving 10 bases not matched to a gene. Germline V CDR1 and CDR2: SNHLY, FYNNEI. The CDR3 DNA reads TGTGCCAGCACCCTGCGGACTAGCGGATTTTACAATGAGCAGTTCTTC. Translated: CASTLRTSGFYNEQFF.

The chain joins TRBV11-2 to TRBJ1-1, with a weak D call TRBD1 (5 bases). Germline lookup yields CDR1 SGHAT and CDR2 FQNNGV. V lost 5 bases, J lost 5 bases, and 12 bases lay in between. This CDR3 comprises 13 residues. CDR3 region: CASSRPGWTEAFF. In nucleotides, the CDR3 is TGTGCCAGCAGCCGCCCAGGGTGGACTGAAGCTTTCTTT. The variable domain in full, completed from reference TRBV11-2 and TRBJ1-1, reads EAGVAQSPRYKIIEKRQSVAFWCNPISGHATLYWYQQILGQGPKLLIQFQNNGVVDDSQLPKDRFSAERLKGVDSTLKIQPAKLEDSAVYLCASSRPGWTEAFFGQGTRLTVV.

Here the CDR3 DNA reads TGTGCCAGCAGCCAAGTCGGACTGGGACTAGCGGGGGGGATGGGAAACAATGAGCAGTTCTTC. This sequence encodes CASSQVGLGLAGGMGNNEQFF. J is TRBJ2-1 and V is TRBV3-1 (or the pseudogene TRBV3-2); 16 nucleotides match TRBD2. J gave up 5 bases and V 1 base, and 14 bases lay outside the gene matches. The germline CDR1 and CDR2 sequences are LGHDT and YNNKEL (reference sequence). This CDR3 contains 21 residues.

This clone showed up just once. This chain uses TRBV12-3 or TRBV12-4 with TRBJ2-6; D gene unclear. V was shortened by 5 bases and J by 8 bases, with 7 bases between the two germline ends. CDR3 length equals 12 residues. The CDR3 region is CASSRGTNVLTF. The CDR3 coding sequence is TGTGCCAGCAGTCGCGGTACCAACGTCCTGACTTTC.

This chain uses TRBV5-4 with TRBJ2-5; no clear D gene. The CDR3 runs 16 residues. V was shortened by 0 bases and J by 1 base, with 13 bases between the two germline ends. Germline V CDR1 and CDR2: SGHNT, YYREEE (reference sequence). The CDR3 nucleotides read TGTGCCAGCAGCTTGGGTTACACCCCTCTCCAAGAGACCCAGTACTTC. Translated, it gives CASSLGYTPLQETQYF.

The chain recombines TRBV5-4 with TRBJ2-5, with 10 bases lining up with TRBD1. V was clipped by 4 bases and J by 3 bases; unmatched bases: 6. Germline V gene lookup returns CDR1 SGHNT and CDR2 YYREEE (reference sequence). The CDR3 covers 15 residues. The CDR3 nucleotides are TGTGCCAGCAGCCGGACAGGGGGGCGAAAAGAGACCCAGTACTTC. Amino acids: CASSRTGGRKETQYF.

The chain couples TRBV7-9 to TRBJ1-4; the D gene is possibly TRBD1 (5 bases). The CDR3 has 15 residues. Germline CDR1 SEHNR, CDR2 FQNEAQ (reference sequence). Trimming cost V 5 bases and J 6 bases, with 16 bases left between them. This CDR3 is CASSLGGRHDEKLFF. As DNA, the CDR3 is TGTGCCAGCAGCCTTGGGGGGAGACACGATGAAAAACTGTTTTTT.

This chain joins TRBV19 and TRBJ1-1; 7 bases agree with TRBD1. CDR3 size: 16 residues. After removal of 3 bases from V and 0 bases from J, the junction contained 7 bases not matched to a gene. Germline CDR1 LNHDA, CDR2 SQIVND (reference sequence). Here the CDR3 reads CASSIGGGRVNTEAFF. The CDR3 DNA reads TGTGCCAGTAGTATTGGAGGGGGCAGGGTGAACACTGAAGCTTTCTTT. Full variable domain (missing parts from reference TRBV19 and TRBJ1-1): DGGITQSPKYLFRKEGQNVTLSCEQNLNHDAMYWYRQDPGQGLRLIYYSQIVNDFQKGDIAEGYSVSREKKESFPLTVTSAQKNPTAFYLCASSIGGGRVNTEAFFGQGTRLTVV.

The chain carries TRBV9 and TRBJ2-3; 7 bases agree with TRBD1. This CDR3 has 15 amino acids. V trimming: 2 bases; J trimming: 4 bases; junction bases outside the gene matches: 7. The germline V gene encodes CDR1 SGDLS and CDR2 YYNGEE. CDR3: CASSVRQGGSDTQYF. CDR3 DNA: TGTGCCAGCAGCGTCCGACAGGGTGGATCAGATACGCAGTATTTT.

The rearrangement joins TRBV19 to TRBJ1-6; D is unresolved. The CDR3 spans 16 residues. Between the trimmed V and J ends, which lost 6 bases and 3 bases, there was a span of 15 bases. CDR1 LNHDA and CDR2 SQIVND come from the germline V gene (reference sequence). CDR3 in amino acids: CASSPNSGHYNSPLHF. CDR3 in DNA: TGTGCCAGTAGCCCTAATAGTGGGCACTATAATTCACCCCTCCACTTT.

The gene calls are TRBV18 and TRBJ1-1; D remains unclear. The V gene lost 3 bases and the J gene lost 8 bases, with 16 bases spanning the gap. The germline V gene has CDR1 KGHSH and CDR2 LQKENI. The CDR3 consists of 14 residues. The CDR3 DNA sequence: TGTGCCAGCTCACCTCGGGAGTTTAACTGGGAAGCTTTCTTT. This codes for CASSPREFNWEAFF.

This clone has just one count. The V gene is TRBV7-2, the J gene TRBJ2-1; 7 bases align to TRBD2. CDR1 SGHTA and CDR2 FQGNSA come from the germline V gene. V dropped 3 bases and J dropped 7; count of bases not matched to a gene: 6. This CDR3 has 14 amino acids. CDR3 amino acids: CASSFGGGSNEQFF. The CDR3 DNA reads TGTGCCAGCAGCTTCGGGGGAGGGAGTAATGAGCAGTTCTTC.

This clone was picked up one time. V gene TRBV11-2 combines with J gene TRBJ1-2, with D unclear. Trimming removed 2 bases from V and 7 bases from J, with 11 bases in between. The CDR3 covers 13 residues. Germline CDR1 reads SGHAT; CDR2 reads FQNNGV. The CDR3 nucleotides are TGTGCCAGCAGCTTACAGGCATCTTTTGGCTACACCTTC. This gives the protein CASSLQASFGYTF. The variable domain in full, with the rest retrieved from reference TRBV11-2 and TRBJ1-2, is EAGVAQSPRYKIIEKRQSVAFWCNPISGHATLYWYQQILGQGPKLLIQFQNNGVVDDSQLPKDRFSAERLKGVDSTLKIQPAKLEDSAVYLCASSLQASFGYTFGSGTRLTVV.

The rearrangement links TRBV5-1 to TRBJ2-7; 8 nucleotides agree with TRBD2. This CDR3 is 13 amino acids long. Trimming took 4 bases from V and 8 from J; bases not matched to a gene: 8. Germline loops: CDR1 SGHRS, CDR2 YFSETQ. DNA for the CDR3: TGCGCCAGCAGCCCAACGGGGGGGACCCAGCAGTACTTC. Translated, it gives CASSPTGGTQQYF.

The CDR3 bases are TGTGCCACCAGTGGCTCAGGGGGCGTGCAGTTCTTC. Protein product: CATSGSGGVQFF. The chain recombines TRBV24-1 with TRBJ2-1, with 8 bases matching TRBD1. The CDR3 length is 12 residues. J was trimmed by 12 bases and V by 5 bases; bases with no gene match: 5. The V gene's germline CDR1 is KGHDR and CDR2 SFDVKD.

Only a few counts were recorded for this clone. The chain uses TRBV23-1 and TRBJ1-1, with a weak D call TRBD1 (5 bases). TRBV23-1 is recorded as an ORF, its role being uncertain. The CDR3 length is 14 residues. V lost 8 bases to trimming and J lost 5 bases, with 18 bases between them. This chain's CDR3 is CASGLGHFGTEAFF. CDR3 in DNA: TGCGCCAGCGGATTAGGACATTTCGGGACTGAAGCTTTCTTT.

V usage is TRBV11-1 and J usage is TRBJ2-4; 7 nucleotides match TRBD1. From germline, CDR1 is SGHAT and CDR2 FQDESV (reference sequence). Germline trimming cut 6 bases from V and 2 bases from J; bases unmatched to any gene: 7. CDR3 length: 15 residues. CDR3 coding DNA: TGTGCCAGCAGGCCAACGGGACAGACCAAAAACATTCAGTACTTC. This encodes CASRPTGQTKNIQYF.

There are a few counts of this clone. The genes are TRBV7-8 and TRBJ1-2; TRBD1 might be the D (5 bases). V lost 0 bases and J 4 bases, leaving 12 bases between the germline ends. In germline, CDR1 is SGHVS, CDR2 FQNEAQ. The CDR3 has 15 amino acids. CDR3 DNA: TGTGCCAGCAGCTTAGCGCGGGGGGAGACCTATGGCTACACCTTC. Amino acids: CASSLARGETYGYTF.

V gene TRBV3-1 (or the pseudogene TRBV3-2) combines with J gene TRBJ1-1, with D perhaps matching TRBD1 (5 bases). The CDR3 has 14 amino acids. The germline gives CDR1 LGHDT, CDR2 YNNKEL (reference sequence). The V end lost 7 bases, the J end lost 6 bases, and 18 bases lay between the germline ends. This CDR3 reads CASTSREQDAEAFF. CDR3 DNA: TGTGCCAGCACAAGCAGGGAACAGGACGCTGAAGCTTTCTTT.

The rearrangement uses TRBV4-2 and TRBJ2-3; tentative D call: TRBD2 (5 bases). CDR1 is LGHNA and CDR2 is YNFKEQ in the germline V gene. The CDR3 loop spans 15 amino acids. V was clipped by 4 bases and J by 6 bases, with 17 bases between them. In nucleotides, the CDR3 is TGTGCCAGCAGCCCGAGGGCCTCCTCTCTGGATACGCAGTATTTT. Encoded protein: CASSPRASSLDTQYF.